These 5 T cell receptor beta chains were all obtained from the same sample, sequenced in a study of T cells of healthy individuals. A single record per CDR3 protein comes from TCRdb applying MiXCR to the 5' RACE reads. The repertoire has about 82,000 distinct CDR3 sequences, approximately 4.8% of them found once; the top ten carry 7.5%. The receptors shown here come from a female donor in good health.

This sequence joins TRBV30 and TRBJ2-7, with D possibly being TRBD1 or TRBD2 (5 bases each). V lost 2 bases, J lost 3 bases, and 11 bases lay in between. Germline V lookup: CDR1 GTSNPN, CDR2 SVGIG (reference sequence). The CDR3 is 13 amino acids. The DNA of the CDR3 is TGTGCCTGGAGTTCCGGGACCGTCTACGAGCAGTACTTC. Translated: CAWSSGTVYEQYF.

This clonotype was seen more than once but under ten times. The chain combines TRBV25-1 with TRBJ2-2; D not resolved. V dropped 7 bases and J dropped 2 bases, with 11 bases sitting between them. The CDR3 runs to 14 residues. Germline V gives CDR1 MGHDK, CDR2 SYGVNS. As DNA, the CDR3 is TGTGCCAGCACTAGTCGTCATAACACCGGGGAGCTGTTTTTT. Translation gives CASTSRHNTGELFF.

The chain couples TRBV6-1 to TRBJ1-2; a weak D match, TRBD1 (5 bases). The CDR3 length is 15 residues. V was clipped by 7 bases and J by 5 bases, with 20 bases between them. Germline CDR1 MNHNS, CDR2 SASEGT. The CDR3 loop reads CASTLDTPKGYGYTF. The CDR3 DNA reads as TGTGCCAGCACCCTCGACACACCAAAGGGGTATGGCTACACCTTC.

This clonotype showed up many times. This chain joins TRBV3-1 and TRBJ2-2, with D possibly being TRBD2 (5 bases). Trimming removed 4 bases from V and 5 bases from J, with 11 bases in between. The germline V gene has CDR1 LGHDT and CDR2 YNNKEL (reference sequence). CDR3 size: 14 residues. The CDR3 DNA follows: TGTGCCAGCAGCCTCGGACTGGCAACCGGGGAGCTGTTTTTT. Its protein is CASSLGLATGELFF.

In its sample, this clonotype was seen a few times. An end of the junction differs from the germline gene, which may be a read error. This chain connects TRBV7-2 to TRBJ2-1, with 9 bases matching TRBD2. Germline CDR1 reads SGHTA; CDR2 reads FQGNSA. This CDR3 contains 14 residues. CDR3: CASSVAGEYNEQFF. CDR3 coding DNA: TGTGCCAGCAGCGTAGCGGGGGAGTACAATGAGCAGTTCTTC.